The 14 T cell receptor beta chains below come from one sample, sequenced in a study of blood T cell repertoires in COVID-19. The assay was immunoSEQ multiplex PCR, and TCRdb's table has in-frame clones only and misses some. This sample yields 400,000 to 450,000 clones, of which about 90% are seen a single time; about 0.6% belongs to the top ten. Sequenced: PBMCs or T cells enriched from blood (not recorded which). All receptors come from a man younger than 35 who had recovered from COVID-19.

CDR3 bases: TGTGCCAGCTCGGGAATTTTGAGTTCCTACGAGCAGTACTTC. Translated: CASSGILSSYEQYF. The chain carries TRBV13 and TRBJ2-7; D is perhaps TRBD2 (5 bases). Per the germline V gene, CDR1 is PRHDT and CDR2 is FYEKMQ (reference sequence). The CDR3 contains 14 residues. Trimming took off 8 bases at V and 1 base at J, with 15 bases between the two ends.

This chain uses TRBV18 with TRBJ1-2; D gene uncertain. Germline V gene sequence: CDR1 KGHSH, CDR2 LQKENI. The CDR3 is made up of 16 amino acids. The germline V and J ends were trimmed by 4 bases and 4 bases, with 19 bases remaining between them. The CDR3 DNA follows: TGTGCCAGCTCACGTTCTCCACCTAACCTCTCCTATGGCTACACCTTC. It encodes CASSRSPPNLSYGYTF.

This clone showed up many times. The chain employs TRBV7-6 and TRBJ1-1; maybe TRBD1 (6 bases). V lost 6 bases and J 1 base, leaving 9 bases between the germline ends. The CDR3 is made up of 13 amino acids. Germline values: CDR1 SGHVS, CDR2 FNYEAQ. CDR3 bases: TGTGCCAGCAGAGGACAGAGGAACACTGAAGCTTTCTTT. It specifies CASRGQRNTEAFF.

This clone was found once. Other DNA sequences of this sample code for an identical CDR3. The CDR3 protein is CATSRDGGSSYNEQFF. The CDR3 coding sequence is TGTGCCACCAGCAGAGATGGCGGTAGCTCCTACAATGAGCAGTTCTTC. The chain joins TRBV15 to TRBJ2-1; no clear D. CDR1 is LNHNV, CDR2 YYDKDF, per germline (reference sequence). The CDR3 loop spans 16 amino acids. Trimming left V 0 bases short and J 0 bases short, with 9 bases between.

The V and J genes are TRBV7-3 and TRBJ1-5; possible D gene TRBD1, 6 bases. CDR1 is SGHTA, CDR2 FQGTGA, per germline. The CDR3 is made up of 20 amino acids. V shed 0 bases and J shed 2 bases, with 23 bases lying between them. CDR3: CASSLTLGDTTPVGNQPQHF. Written as DNA, the CDR3 is TGTGCCAGCAGCTTAACCCTGGGGGACACCACCCCCGTGGGCAATCAGCCCCAGCATTTT.

J is TRBJ1-2 and V is TRBV10-3; TRBD1 matches 7 bases. CDR1 ENHRY and CDR2 SYGVKD come from the germline V gene. The CDR3 sequence is 13 residues long. The V and J ends lost 3 bases and 3 bases, in that order; junction bases with no gene match: 1. CDR3 amino acids: CAISDQGDYGYTF. CDR3 sequence (DNA): TGTGCCATCAGTGACCAGGGGGACTATGGCTACACCTTC.

This clone was seen many times. The gene calls are TRBV2 and TRBJ2-2, with TRBD2 matching over 7 bases. The germline gives CDR1 SNHLY, CDR2 FYNNEI. Unmatched junction bases numbered 6, after V lost 5 bases and J lost 6 bases. The CDR3 runs to 14 residues. The CDR3 DNA follows: TGTGCCAGCAGTCGGACCGGACTAGCCGGGGAGCTGTTTTTT. Its translation: CASSRTGLAGELFF.

The rearrangement joins TRBV7-2 to TRBJ1-5; possible D gene TRBD1, 5 bases. Germline CDR1 is SGHTA and CDR2 is FQGNSA. The CDR3 spans 15 residues. Trimming took off 1 base at V and 2 bases at J, with 9 bases between the two ends. This CDR3 reads CASSLDLGGNQPQHF. The DNA of the CDR3 is TGTGCCAGCAGCTTAGACTTAGGGGGCAATCAGCCCCAGCATTTT.

The chain's CDR3 is CATRGGIETDTQYF. The CDR3 coding sequence is TGTGCCACCCGGGGCGGGATTGAGACAGATACGCAGTATTTT. V and J are TRBV24-1 and TRBJ2-3; D is possibly TRBD2 (6 bases). Trimming took off 9 bases at V and 3 bases at J, with 15 bases between the two ends. This CDR3 spans 14 amino acids. The germline V gene has CDR1 KGHDR and CDR2 SFDVKD.

This sequence joins TRBV27 and TRBJ2-1; 7 bases are a match to TRBD1. The J segment lost 0 bases and the V segment lost 10 bases, leaving 15 bases of the junction unmatched. From germline, CDR1 is MNHEY and CDR2 SMNVEV (reference sequence). CDR3 size: 17 residues. CDR3 residues: CATKTGLTLSSYNEQFF. CDR3 in DNA: TGTGCCACCAAGACAGGGCTCACCCTCAGCTCCTACAATGAGCAGTTCTTC.

This clone was found once. The chain combines TRBV19 with TRBJ2-7, with 8 positions matching TRBD1. The CDR3 runs to 14 residues. In germline, CDR1 is LNHDA, CDR2 SQIVND (reference sequence). The V gene end was trimmed by 4 bases and the J gene end by 2 bases; junction bases not matched to a gene: 4. The CDR3: CASSKGTGTYEQYF. The CDR3 bases are TGTGCCAGTAGTAAAGGGACAGGAACCTACGAGCAGTACTTC.

CDR3 protein: CASSFRPGTSSGNTIYF. CDR3 in DNA: TGTGCCAGCAGCTTCCGACCCGGGACATCCTCTGGAAACACCATATATTTT. The chain is built from TRBV7-3 and TRBJ1-3, with a possible D match to TRBD1 (6 bases). V was cut by 3 bases and J by 0 bases, with 15 bases left in between. Germline CDR1 reads SGHTA; CDR2 reads FQGTGA. CDR3 length: 17 amino acids.

The chain combines TRBV5-1 with TRBJ1-1; D unresolved. V lost 2 bases, J lost 3 bases, and 14 bases lay in between. There are 15 residues in the CDR3. The germline CDR1 and CDR2 sequences are SGHRS and YFSETQ. The DNA for the CDR3 is TGCGCCAGCAGCTTTGAAGAACCAGGATACACTGAAGCTTTCTTT. Translated: CASSFEEPGYTEAFF.

The genes are TRBV28 and TRBJ2-5; 9 bases align to TRBD1. Per germline, CDR1 MDHEN and CDR2 SYDVKM. The CDR3 has 15 residues. The V segment lost 5 bases and the J segment 5 bases; nucleotides outside the gene matches: 9. CDR3 sequence reads: CASSTDRGWTETQYF. CDR3 bases: TGTGCCAGCAGTACGGACAGGGGATGGACGGAGACCCAGTACTTC.